This TCR beta chain emerged from a study of shared clonotypes between healthy human individuals. The study's findings and limits: Donors were few, which limited the genetic and exposure-history diversity represented.

Only in-frame clones appear in the TCRdb table, and some are missing; sequencing was by immunoSEQ multiplex PCR. The sample includes 550,000 to 850,000 clones, around 74% of them seen just once. Germline lookup yields CDR1 MNHNS and CDR2 SASEGT. There are 15 residues in the CDR3. V dropped 1 base and J dropped 5; count of bases not matched to a gene: 4. Turning to this clone: As yet, its antigen is unknown.

The specimen sequenced was memory CD4+ T cells sorted from blood. Specified subset: CD45RA-negative fraction. The V and J genes are TRBV6-1 and TRBJ2-5; 10 nucleotides align to TRBD2. This receptor was taken from a woman in her twenties or thirties in good health. As DNA, the CDR3 is TGTGCCAGCAGTGAAGTTGCTAGCGGGAGCGAGACCCAGTACTTC. It translates to CASSEVASGSETQYF.